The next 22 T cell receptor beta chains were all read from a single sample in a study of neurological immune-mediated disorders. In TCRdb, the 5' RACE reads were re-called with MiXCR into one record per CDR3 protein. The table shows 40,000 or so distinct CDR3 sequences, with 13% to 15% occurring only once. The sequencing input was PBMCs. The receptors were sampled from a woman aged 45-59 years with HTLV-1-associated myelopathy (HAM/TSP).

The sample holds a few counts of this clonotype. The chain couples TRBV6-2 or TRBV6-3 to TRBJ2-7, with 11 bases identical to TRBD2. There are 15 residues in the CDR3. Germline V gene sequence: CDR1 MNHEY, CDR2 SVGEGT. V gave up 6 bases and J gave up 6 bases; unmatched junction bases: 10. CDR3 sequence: CASRSVGTSGGEQYF. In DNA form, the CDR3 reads TGTGCCAGCAGATCGGTCGGAACTAGCGGGGGCGAGCAGTACTTC.

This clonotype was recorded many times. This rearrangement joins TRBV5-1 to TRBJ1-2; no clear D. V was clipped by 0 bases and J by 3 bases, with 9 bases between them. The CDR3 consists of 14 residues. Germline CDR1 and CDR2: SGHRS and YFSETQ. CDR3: CASSLGEAYYGYTF. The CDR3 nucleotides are TGCGCCAGCAGCTTGGGGGAGGCGTACTATGGCTACACCTTC.

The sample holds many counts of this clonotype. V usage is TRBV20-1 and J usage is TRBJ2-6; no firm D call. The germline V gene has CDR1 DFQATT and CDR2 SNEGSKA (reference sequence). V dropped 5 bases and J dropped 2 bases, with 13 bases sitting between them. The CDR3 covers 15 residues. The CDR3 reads CSASKRVPGANVLTF. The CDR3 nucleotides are TGCAGTGCTTCAAAAAGGGTTCCTGGGGCCAACGTCCTGACTTTC.

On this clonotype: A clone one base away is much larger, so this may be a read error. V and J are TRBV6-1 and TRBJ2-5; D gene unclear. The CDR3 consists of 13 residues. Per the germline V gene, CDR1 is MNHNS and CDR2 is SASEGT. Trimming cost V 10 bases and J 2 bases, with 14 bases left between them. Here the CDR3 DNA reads TGTGCCAACAGCCTACTCCGTCAAGAGACCCAGTACTTC. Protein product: CANSLLRQETQYF.

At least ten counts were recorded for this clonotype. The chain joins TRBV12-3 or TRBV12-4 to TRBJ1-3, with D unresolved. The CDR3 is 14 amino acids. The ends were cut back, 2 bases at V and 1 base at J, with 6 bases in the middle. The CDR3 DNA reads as TGTGCCAGCAGTTTACGGGGTTCTGGAAACACCATATATTTT. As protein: CASSLRGSGNTIYF.

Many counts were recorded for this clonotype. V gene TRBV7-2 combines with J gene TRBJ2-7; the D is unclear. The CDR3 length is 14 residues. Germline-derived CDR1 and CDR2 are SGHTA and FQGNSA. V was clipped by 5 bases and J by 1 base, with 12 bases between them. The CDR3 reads CASSTGPYSYEQYF. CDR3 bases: TGTGCCAGCAGCACGGGTCCCTATTCCTACGAGCAGTACTTC.

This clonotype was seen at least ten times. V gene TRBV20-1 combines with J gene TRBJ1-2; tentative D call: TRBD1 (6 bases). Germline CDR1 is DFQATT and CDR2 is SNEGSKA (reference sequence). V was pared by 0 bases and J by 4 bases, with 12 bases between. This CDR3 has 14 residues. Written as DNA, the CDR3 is TGCAGTGCTAGAGATAACAGGGAGAGCTATGGCTACACCTTC. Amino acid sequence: CSARDNRESYGYTF.

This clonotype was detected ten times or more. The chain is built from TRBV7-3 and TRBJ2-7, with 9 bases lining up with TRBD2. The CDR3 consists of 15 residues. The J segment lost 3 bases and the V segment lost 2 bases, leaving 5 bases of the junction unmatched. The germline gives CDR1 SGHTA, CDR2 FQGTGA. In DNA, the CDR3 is TGTGCCAGCAGCTTAGCGGGAGGGACCTTCTACGAGCAGTACTTC. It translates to CASSLAGGTFYEQYF.

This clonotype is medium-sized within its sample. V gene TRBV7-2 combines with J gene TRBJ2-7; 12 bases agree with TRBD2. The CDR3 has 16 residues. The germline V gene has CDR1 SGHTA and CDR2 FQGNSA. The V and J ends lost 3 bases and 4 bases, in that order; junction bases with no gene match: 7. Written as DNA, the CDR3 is TGTGCCAGCAGCTTCTCGACTAGCGGGGGCTTATACGAGCAGTACTTC. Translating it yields CASSFSTSGGLYEQYF. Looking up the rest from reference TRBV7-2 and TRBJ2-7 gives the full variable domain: GAGVSQSPSNKVTEKGKDVELRCDPISGHTALYWYRQSLGQGLEFLIYFQGNSAPDKSGLPSDRFSAERTGGSVSTLTIQRTQQEDSAVYLCASSFSTSGGLYEQYFGPGTRLTVT.

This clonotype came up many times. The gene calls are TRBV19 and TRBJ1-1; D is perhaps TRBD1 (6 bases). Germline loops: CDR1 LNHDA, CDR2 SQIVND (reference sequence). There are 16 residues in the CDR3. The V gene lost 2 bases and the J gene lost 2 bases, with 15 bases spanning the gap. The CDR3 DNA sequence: TGTGCCAGTAGTATAACAGGGACGGGGATCAACACTGAAGCTTTCTTT. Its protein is CASSITGTGINTEAFF.

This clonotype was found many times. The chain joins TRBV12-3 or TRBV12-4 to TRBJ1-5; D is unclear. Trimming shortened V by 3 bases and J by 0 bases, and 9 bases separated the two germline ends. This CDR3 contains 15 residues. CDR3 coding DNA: TGTGCCAGCAGTTTTCGGGGTTCTAGCAATCAGCCCCAGCATTTT. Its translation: CASSFRGSSNQPQHF.

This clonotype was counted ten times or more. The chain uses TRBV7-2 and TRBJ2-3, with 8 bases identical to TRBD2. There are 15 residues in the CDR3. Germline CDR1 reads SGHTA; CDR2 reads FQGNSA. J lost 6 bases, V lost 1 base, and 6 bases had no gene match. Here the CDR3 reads CASSLGTGGADTQYF. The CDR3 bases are TGTGCCAGCAGCTTAGGTACCGGGGGGGCGGATACGCAGTATTTT. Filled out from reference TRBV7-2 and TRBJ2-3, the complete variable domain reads GAGVSQSPSNKVTEKGKDVELRCDPISGHTALYWYRQSLGQGLEFLIYFQGNSAPDKSGLPSDRFSAERTGGSVSTLTIQRTQQEDSAVYLCASSLGTGGADTQYFGPGTRLTVL.

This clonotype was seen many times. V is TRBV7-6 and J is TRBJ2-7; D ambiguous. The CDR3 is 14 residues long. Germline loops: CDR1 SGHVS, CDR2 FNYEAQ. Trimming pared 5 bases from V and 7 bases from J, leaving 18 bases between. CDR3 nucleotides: TGTGCCAGCAGCCTATCCCCGTCGGTTGGGGAGCAGTACGTC. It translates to CASSLSPSVGEQYV.

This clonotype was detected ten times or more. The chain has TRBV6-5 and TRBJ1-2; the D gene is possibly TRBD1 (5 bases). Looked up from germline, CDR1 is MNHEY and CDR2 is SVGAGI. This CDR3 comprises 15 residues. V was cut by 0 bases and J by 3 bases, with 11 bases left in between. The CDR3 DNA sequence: TGTGCCAGCAGTTACTCTGTAGGGGATGACTATGGCTACACCTTC. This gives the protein CASSYSVGDDYGYTF.

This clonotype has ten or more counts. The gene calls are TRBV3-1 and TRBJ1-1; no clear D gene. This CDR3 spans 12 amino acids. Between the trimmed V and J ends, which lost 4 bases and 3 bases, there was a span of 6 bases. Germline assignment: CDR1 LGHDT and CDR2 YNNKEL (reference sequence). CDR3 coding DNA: TGTGCCAGCAGCCGGGCACACACTGAAGCTTTCTTT. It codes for CASSRAHTEAFF.

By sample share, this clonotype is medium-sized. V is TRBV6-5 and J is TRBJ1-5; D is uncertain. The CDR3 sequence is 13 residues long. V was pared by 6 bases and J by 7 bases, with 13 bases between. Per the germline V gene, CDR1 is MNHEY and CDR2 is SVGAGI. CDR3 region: CASRFSLKQPQHF. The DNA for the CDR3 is TGTGCCAGCAGGTTTTCTTTAAAACAGCCCCAGCATTTT.

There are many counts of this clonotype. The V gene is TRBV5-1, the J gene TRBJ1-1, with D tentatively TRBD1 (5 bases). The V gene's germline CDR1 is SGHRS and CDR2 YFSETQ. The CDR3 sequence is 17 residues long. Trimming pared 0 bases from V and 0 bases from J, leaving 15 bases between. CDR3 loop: CASSLVGGRGMNTEAFF. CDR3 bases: TGCGCCAGCAGCTTGGTGGGGGGACGGGGGATGAACACTGAAGCTTTCTTT.

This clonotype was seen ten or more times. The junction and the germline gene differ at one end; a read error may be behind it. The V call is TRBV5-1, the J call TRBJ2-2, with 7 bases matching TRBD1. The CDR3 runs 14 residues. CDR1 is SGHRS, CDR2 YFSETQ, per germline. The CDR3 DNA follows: TGCGCCAGCAGCATGGGACAGAACGCCGGGGAGCTGTTTTTT. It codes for CASSMGQNAGELFF.

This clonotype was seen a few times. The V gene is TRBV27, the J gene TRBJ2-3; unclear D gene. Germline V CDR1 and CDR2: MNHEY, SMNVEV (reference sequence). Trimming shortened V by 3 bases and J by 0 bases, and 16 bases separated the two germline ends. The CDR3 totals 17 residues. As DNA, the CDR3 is TGTGCCAGCAGTTTGACTGCTTCCGGGCTTAGCACAGATACGCAGTATTTT. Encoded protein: CASSLTASGLSTDTQYF.

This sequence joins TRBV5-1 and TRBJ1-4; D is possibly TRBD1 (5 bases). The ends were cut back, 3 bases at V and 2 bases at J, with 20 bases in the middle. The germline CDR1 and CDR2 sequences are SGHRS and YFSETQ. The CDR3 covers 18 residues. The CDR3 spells CASSSVQVAFLTNEKLFF. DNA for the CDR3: TGCGCCAGCAGCTCCGTACAGGTGGCTTTTCTTACTAATGAAAAACTGTTTTTT.

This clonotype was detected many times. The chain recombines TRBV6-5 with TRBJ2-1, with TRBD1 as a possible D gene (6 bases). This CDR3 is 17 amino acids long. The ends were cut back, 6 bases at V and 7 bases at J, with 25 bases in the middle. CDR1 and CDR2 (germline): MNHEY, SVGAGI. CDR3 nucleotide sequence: TGTGCCAGCAGGTTTCGACAGGTTCGTGGCCCGCTAAATGAGCAGTTCTTC. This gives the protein CASRFRQVRGPLNEQFF.

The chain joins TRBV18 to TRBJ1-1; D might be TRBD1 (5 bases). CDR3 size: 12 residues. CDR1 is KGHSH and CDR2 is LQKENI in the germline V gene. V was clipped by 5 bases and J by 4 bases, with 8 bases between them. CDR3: CASSFGGTEAFF. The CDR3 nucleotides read TGTGCCAGCTCATTTGGGGGCACTGAAGCTTTCTTT.